The clone carrying this T cell receptor beta chain ranks as medium-sized (0.01 to 0.1%). As processed by the authors: The study took CDR3 differences across clinicopathological groups and made a distant-metastasis classifier for papillary thyroid cancer from them. Through MiXCR, TCRdb re-clonotyped the PCR reads. What appears here as the V and J calls and clone size reflects TCRdb's work, not the paper's. The sample lists 15,000 to 20,000 clones; roughly 22% were seen once. These data originate in a study of metastatic and nonmetastatic thyroid tumors. Across the study: The authors compared repertoires across blood and tumor or nodule tissue from malignant and benign thyroid patients.

Until they underwent thyroid surgery, no patient had received any treatment. Germline V gives CDR1 LGHDT, CDR2 YNNKEL (reference sequence). The CDR3 extends over 14 amino acids. The V and J ends lost 3 bases and 5 bases, in that order; junction bases with no gene match: 6. This receptor was identified in a female donor with papillary thyroid cancer or a benign thyroid nodule (not recorded which). Some clones in this sample may be carry-over from other donors' samples. The chain uses TRBV3-1 and TRBJ2-5; the match to TRBD1 covers 7 bases. The sample taken for sequencing was adjacent normal tissue. The CDR3 DNA reads as TGTGCCAGCAGCCAGCAGGGGGTGTCGGAGACCCAGTACTTC. Translating it yields CASSQQGVSETQYF.